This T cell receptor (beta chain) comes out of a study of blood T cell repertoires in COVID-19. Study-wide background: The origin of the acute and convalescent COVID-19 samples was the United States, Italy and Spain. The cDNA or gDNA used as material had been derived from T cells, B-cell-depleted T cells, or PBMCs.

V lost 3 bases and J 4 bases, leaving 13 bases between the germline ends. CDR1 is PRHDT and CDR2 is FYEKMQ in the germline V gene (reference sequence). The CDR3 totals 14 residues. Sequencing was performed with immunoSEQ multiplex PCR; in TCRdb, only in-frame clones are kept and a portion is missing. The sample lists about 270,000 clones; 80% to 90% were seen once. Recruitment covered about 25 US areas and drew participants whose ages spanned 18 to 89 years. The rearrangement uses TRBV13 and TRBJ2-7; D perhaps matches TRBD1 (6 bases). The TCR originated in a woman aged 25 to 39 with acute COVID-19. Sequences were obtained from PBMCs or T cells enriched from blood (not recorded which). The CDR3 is CASSFGTNEYEQYF. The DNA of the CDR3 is TGTGCCAGCAGCTTCGGGACAAATGAATACGAGCAGTACTTC.